This TCR beta chain was found in a study of blood T cell repertoires in COVID-19. Looking at the study overall: The samples span acute and convalescent COVID-19 from the United States, Italy and Spain. Sources were T cells, B-cell-depleted T cells, or PBMCs; the material itself was cDNA or gDNA.

Germline V gene data show CDR1 as SGHRS and CDR2 as YFSETQ. The CDR3 length is 14 residues. The V end was cut by 1 base, the J end by 2 bases, with 10 bases between. Methods used by the authors: Reference gene primer amplification gave nucleated cell count estimates. Profiled with immunoSEQ multiplex PCR; TCRdb holds only in-frame clones, not every one. The V and J calls and clone size are taken from that table; D and trimming were inferred from the DNA. The sample lists approximately 150,000 clones; just under 90% were seen once. What was sequenced was peripheral blood. This chain connects TRBV5-1 to TRBJ2-7, with a weak D call TRBD2 (6 bases). The TCR comes from a woman in her fifties or sixties with active or convalescent COVID-19. This CDR3 reads CASSLTGEAYEQYF. CDR3 nucleotide sequence: TGCGCCAGCAGCTTGACGGGAGAAGCCTACGAGCAGTACTTC. Combining the CDR3 with reference TRBV5-1 and TRBJ2-7 gives the whole variable domain KAGVTQTPRYLIKTRGQQVTLSCSPISGHRSVSWYQQTPGQGLQFLFEYFSETQRNKGNFPGRFSGRQFSNSRSEMNVSTLELGDSALYLCASSLTGEAYEQYFGPGTRLTVT.